This T cell receptor (beta chain) originates from a study of T-cell reconstitution after alpha-beta-depleted transplantation in children. Only a few counts were recorded for this clonotype. The CDR3 is 13 residues long. Per the germline V gene, CDR1 is DFQATT and CDR2 is SNEGSKA (reference sequence). V dropped 1 base and J dropped 2 bases, with 9 bases sitting between them. Preparation of the TCRbeta library involved a method that used unique molecular identifiers. TCRdb called the PCR reads again in MiXCR, with one record for every CDR3 protein. The table shows roughly 790,000 distinct CDR3 sequences, with less than 20% occurring only once.

Specimen: PBMCs, mostly from graft donor cells, collected 360 days after TCRalphabeta/CD19-depleted stem cell transplant. The chain couples TRBV20-1 to TRBJ2-7; no firm D call. The clonotype originates from a male patient between 10 and 17 years old who had a stem cell transplant for acute lymphoblastic leukemia, so the T cells may come from the graft donor. The CDR3: CSARAGPTYEQYF. The CDR3 region has the DNA TGCAGTGCTAGAGCCGGGCCAACCTACGAGCAGTACTTC.